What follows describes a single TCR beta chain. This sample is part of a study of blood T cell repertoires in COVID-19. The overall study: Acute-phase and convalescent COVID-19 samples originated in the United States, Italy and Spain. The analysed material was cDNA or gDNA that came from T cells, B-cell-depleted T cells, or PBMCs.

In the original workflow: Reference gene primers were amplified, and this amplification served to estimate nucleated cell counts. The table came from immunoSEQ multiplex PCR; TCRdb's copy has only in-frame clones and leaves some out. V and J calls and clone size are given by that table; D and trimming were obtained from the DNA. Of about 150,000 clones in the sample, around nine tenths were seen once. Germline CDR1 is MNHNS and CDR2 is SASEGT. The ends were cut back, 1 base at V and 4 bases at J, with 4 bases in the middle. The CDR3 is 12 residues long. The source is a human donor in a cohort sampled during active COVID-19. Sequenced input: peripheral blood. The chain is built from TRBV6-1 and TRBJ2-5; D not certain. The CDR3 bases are TGTGCCAGCAGTGAAGGCGGAGAGACCCAGTACTTC. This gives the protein CASSEGGETQYF.